The entry below gives a single T cell receptor (beta chain) sequence along with its context. Its antigen is unknown. CD4+ T cells that had been cultured provided DNA sequenced with the Oncomine TCR Beta short-read assay. TCRdb analysed the PCR reads with MiXCR anew, one entry per CDR3 protein. The sample holds just over 9,500 distinct CDR3 sequences, about two thirds seen once. The sample originates from a study of vaccination and CD4 T cells after COVID-19. Study in general: From HCoV-229E, HCoV-OC43, HCoV-NL63 and SARS-CoV-2, overlapping spike peptides were used to stimulate the cells. Study-wide findings and caveats: Early post-infection timepoints were not included, and relatively few convalescent patients were studied.

This sample's treatment: roughly 10-day PBMC culture with coronavirus spike peptide pools or control peptides (ViraFEST assay). Positive PCR dates spanned March to December 2020, predating US Alpha, Beta and Delta variants. V lost 1 base to trimming and J lost 4 bases, with 13 bases between them. CDR1 and CDR2 from the germline V gene are GTSNPN and SVGIG (reference sequence). The CDR3 is made up of 14 amino acids. The rearrangement links TRBV30 to TRBJ1-2; a weak D match, TRBD1 (6 bases). The receptor's source is a human donor who had recovered from COVID-19. Sequences were obtained from CD4+ T cells from blood, cultured in vitro. CDR3 bases: TGTGCCTGGAGTGGCAGGGGCTTCAGCTATGGCTACACCTTC. Translated: CAWSGRGFSYGYTF.